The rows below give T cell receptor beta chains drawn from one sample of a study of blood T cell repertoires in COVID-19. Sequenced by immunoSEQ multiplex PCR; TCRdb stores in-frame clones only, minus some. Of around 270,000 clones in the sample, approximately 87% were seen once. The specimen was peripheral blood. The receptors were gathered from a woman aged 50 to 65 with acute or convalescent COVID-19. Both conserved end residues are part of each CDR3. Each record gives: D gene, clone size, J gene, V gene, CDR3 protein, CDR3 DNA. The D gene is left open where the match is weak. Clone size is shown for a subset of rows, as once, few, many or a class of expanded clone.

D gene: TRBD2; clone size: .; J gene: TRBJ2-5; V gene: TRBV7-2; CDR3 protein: CASSGGLAGGRETQYF; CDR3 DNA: TGTGCCAGCAGCGGGGGACTAGCGGGAGGGCGCGAGACCCAGTACTTC
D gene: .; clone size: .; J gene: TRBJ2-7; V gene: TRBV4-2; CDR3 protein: CASSQVGGPTFGYEQYF; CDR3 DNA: TGTGCCAGCAGCCAAGTCGGGGGACCGACTTTCGGCTACGAGCAGTACTTC
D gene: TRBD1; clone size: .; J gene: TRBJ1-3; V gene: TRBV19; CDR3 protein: CASSISGGPGNTIYF; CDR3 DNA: TGTGCCAGTAGTATCTCAGGGGGCCCTGGAAACACCATATATTTT
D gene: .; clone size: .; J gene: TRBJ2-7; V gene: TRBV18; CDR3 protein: CASSPSQESYEQYF; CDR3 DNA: TGTGCCAGCTCACCTTCTCAGGAATCCTACGAGCAGTACTTC
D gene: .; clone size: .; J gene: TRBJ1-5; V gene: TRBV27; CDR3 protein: CASSPQTGSPQHF; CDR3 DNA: TGTGCCAGCAGTCCACAAACAGGGTCGCCCCAGCATTTT
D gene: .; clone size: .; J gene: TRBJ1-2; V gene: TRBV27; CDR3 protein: CASSSTGLQGYTF; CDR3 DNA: TGTGCCAGCAGTTCTACAGGGTTGCAAGGCTACACCTTC
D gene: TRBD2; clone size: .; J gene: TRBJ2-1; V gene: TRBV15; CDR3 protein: CATSRVAGVTYNEQFF; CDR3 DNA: TGTGCCACCAGCAGGGTAGCGGGAGTAACCTACAATGAGCAGTTCTTC
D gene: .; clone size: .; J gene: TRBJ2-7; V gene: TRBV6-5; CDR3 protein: CASSYVSLRYEQYF; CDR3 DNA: TGTGCCAGCAGTTACGTCTCCCTCCGCTACGAGCAGTACTTC
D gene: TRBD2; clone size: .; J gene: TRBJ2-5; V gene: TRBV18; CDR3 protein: CASSPGGGRKETQYF; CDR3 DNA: TGTGCCAGCTCACCAGGGGGGGGACGGAAAGAGACCCAGTACTTC
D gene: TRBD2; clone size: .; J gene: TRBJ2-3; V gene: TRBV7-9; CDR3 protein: CASSSGTSGSADTQYF; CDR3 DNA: TGTGCCAGCAGCTCGGGGACTAGCGGGAGTGCAGATACGCAGTATTTT
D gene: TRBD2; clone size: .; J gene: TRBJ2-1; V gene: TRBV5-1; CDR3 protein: CASSLVGAGYNEQFF; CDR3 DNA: TGCGCCAGCAGCTTGGTGGGAGCGGGGTACAATGAGCAGTTCTTC
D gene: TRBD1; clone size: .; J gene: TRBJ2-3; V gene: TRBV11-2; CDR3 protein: CASSSRVTGTGGSYTQYF; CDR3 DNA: TGTGCCAGCAGCTCGCGGGTCACCGGGACAGGGGGCTCATATACGCAGTATTTT
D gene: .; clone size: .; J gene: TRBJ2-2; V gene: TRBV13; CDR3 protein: CASSFKGLWELFF; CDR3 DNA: TGTGCCAGCAGCTTTAAGGGGCTGTGGGAGCTGTTTTTT
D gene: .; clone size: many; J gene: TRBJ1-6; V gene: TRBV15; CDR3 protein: CATSSAGKGTSPLHF; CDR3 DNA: TGTGCCACCAGCAGCGCAGGGAAGGGTACTTCACCCCTCCACTTT
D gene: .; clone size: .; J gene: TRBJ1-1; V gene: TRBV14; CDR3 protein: CASSQKSRAFF; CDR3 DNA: TGTGCCAGCAGCCAGAAAAGCCGGGCTTTCTTT
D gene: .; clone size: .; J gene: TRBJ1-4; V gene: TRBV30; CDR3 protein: CATRRGGNEKLFF; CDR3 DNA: TGTGCCACCCGAAGGGGGGGGAATGAAAAACTGTTTTTT
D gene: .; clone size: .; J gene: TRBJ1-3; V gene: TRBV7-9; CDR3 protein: CASSLLGNTIYF; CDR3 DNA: TGTGCCAGCAGCCTTTTGGGAAACACCATATATTTT
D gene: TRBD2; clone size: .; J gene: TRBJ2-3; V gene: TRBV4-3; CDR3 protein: CASSQETGLVTDTQYF; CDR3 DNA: TGCGCCAGCAGCCAAGAGACGGGACTAGTCACAGATACGCAGTATTTT